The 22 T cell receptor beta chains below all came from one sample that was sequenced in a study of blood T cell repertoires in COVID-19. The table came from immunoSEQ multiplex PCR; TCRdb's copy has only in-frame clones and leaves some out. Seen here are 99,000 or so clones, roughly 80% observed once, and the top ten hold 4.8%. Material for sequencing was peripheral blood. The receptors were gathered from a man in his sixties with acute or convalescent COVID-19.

The CDR3 nucleotides read TGTGCCAGTAGTAAGATGGCAGGGGGCGCGGGGACTGAAGCTTTCTTT. Its translation is CASSKMAGGAGTEAFF. The chain uses TRBV19 and TRBJ1-1; 8 bases map to TRBD1. The CDR3 is 16 residues long. After removal of 4 bases from V and 5 bases from J, the junction contained 12 bases not matched to a gene. CDR1 LNHDA and CDR2 SQIVND come from the germline V gene (reference sequence).

The CDR3 protein is CASSLWGTSGSSYNEQFF. For the CDR3, the DNA is TGTGCCAGCAGCTTATGGGGGACTAGCGGGAGCTCCTACAATGAGCAGTTCTTC. V usage is TRBV7-3 and J usage is TRBJ2-1, with 14 bases matching TRBD2. This CDR3 is 18 amino acids long. The junction had 3 bases not matched to a gene; V was cut back by 2 bases and J by 0 bases. Germline-derived CDR1 and CDR2 are SGHTA and FQGTGA.

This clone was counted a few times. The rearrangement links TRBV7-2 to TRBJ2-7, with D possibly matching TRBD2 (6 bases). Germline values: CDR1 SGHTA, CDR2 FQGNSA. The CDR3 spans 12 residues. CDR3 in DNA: TGTGCAAGCCGGGACTCTGGCTACGAGCAGTACTTC. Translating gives CASRDSGYEQYF.

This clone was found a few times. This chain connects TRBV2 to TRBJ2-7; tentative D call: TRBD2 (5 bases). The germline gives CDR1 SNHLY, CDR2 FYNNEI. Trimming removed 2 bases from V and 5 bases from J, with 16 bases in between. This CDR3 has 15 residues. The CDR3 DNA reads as TGTGCCAGCAGTGAATTTTTTCGGGGTCGGGACGAGCAGTACTTC. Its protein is CASSEFFRGRDEQYF. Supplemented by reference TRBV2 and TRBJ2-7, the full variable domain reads EPEVTQTPSHQVTQMGQEVILRCVPISNHLYFYWYRQILGQKVEFLVSFYNNEISEKSEIFDDQFSVERPDGSNFTLKIRSTKLEDSAMYFCASSEFFRGRDEQYFGPGTRLTVT.

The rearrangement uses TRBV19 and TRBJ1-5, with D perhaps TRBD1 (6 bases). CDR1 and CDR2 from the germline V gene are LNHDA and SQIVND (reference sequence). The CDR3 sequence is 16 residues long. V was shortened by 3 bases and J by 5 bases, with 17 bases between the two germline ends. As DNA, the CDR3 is TGTGCCAGTAGTATTCAGCGGGGGCTTTTTTATCAGCCCCAGCATTTT. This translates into CASSIQRGLFYQPQHF.

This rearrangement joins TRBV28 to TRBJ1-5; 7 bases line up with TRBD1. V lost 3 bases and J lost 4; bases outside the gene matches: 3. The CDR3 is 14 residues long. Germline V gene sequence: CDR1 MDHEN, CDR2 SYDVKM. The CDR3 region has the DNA TGTGCCAGCAGTTTCCCACAGGGGAATCAGCCCCAGCATTTT. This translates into CASSFPQGNQPQHF.

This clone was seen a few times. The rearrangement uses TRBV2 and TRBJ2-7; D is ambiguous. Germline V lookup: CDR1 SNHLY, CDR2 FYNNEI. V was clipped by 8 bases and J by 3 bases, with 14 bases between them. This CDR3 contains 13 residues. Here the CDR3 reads CASSWSDNYEQYF. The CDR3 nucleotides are TGTGCCAGCTCTTGGTCCGACAACTACGAGCAGTACTTC.

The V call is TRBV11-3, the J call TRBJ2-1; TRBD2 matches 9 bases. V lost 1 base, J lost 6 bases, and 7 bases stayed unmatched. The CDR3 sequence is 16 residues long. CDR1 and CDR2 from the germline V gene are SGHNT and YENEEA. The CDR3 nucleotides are TGTGCCAGCAGCTTAGGGGCTAGCGGGGCGGGCAATGAGCAGTTCTTC. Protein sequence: CASSLGASGAGNEQFF.

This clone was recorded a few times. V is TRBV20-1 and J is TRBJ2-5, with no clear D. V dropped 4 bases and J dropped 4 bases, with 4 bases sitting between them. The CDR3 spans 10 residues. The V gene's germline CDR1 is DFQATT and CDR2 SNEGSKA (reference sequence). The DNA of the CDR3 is TGCAGTGCTACTCGAGAGACCCAGTACTTC. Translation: CSATRETQYF.

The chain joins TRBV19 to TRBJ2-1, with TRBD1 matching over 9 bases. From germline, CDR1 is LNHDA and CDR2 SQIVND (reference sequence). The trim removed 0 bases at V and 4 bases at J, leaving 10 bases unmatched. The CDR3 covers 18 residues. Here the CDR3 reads CASSIDGGRGQGYNEQFF. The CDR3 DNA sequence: TGTGCCAGTAGTATAGATGGTGGAAGGGGACAGGGTTACAATGAGCAGTTCTTC.

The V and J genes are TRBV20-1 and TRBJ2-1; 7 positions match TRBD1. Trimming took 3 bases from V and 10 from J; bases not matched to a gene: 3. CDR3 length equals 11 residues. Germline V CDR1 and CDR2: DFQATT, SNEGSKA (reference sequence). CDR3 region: CSARTGFEQFF. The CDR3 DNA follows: TGCAGTGCTAGGACAGGGTTCGAGCAGTTCTTC.

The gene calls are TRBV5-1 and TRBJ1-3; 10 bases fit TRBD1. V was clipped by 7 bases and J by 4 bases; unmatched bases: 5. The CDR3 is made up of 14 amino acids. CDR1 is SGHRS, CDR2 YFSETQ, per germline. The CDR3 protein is CASGGTGDGNTIYF. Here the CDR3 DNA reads TGCGCCAGCGGGGGGACAGGGGACGGAAACACCATATATTTT.

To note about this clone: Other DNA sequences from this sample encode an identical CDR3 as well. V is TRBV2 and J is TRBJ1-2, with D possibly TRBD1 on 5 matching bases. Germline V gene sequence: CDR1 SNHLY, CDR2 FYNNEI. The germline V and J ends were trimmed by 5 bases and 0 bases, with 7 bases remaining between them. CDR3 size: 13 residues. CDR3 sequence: CASSRDSNYGYTF. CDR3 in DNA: TGTGCCAGCAGTAGGGACTCTAACTATGGCTACACCTTC.

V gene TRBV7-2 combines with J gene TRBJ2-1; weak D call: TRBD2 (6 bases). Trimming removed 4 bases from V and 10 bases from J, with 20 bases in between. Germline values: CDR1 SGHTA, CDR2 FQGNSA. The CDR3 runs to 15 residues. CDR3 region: CASSSLGRRGREQFF. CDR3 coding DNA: TGTGCCAGCAGCTCTTTGGGGAGGCGGGGTAGAGAGCAGTTCTTC.

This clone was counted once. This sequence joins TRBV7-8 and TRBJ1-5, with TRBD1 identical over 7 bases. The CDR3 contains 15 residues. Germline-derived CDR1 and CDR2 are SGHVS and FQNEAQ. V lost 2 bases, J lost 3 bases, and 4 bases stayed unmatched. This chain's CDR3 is CASSLRQGDNQPQHF. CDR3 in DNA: TGTGCCAGCAGCTTACGACAGGGTGACAATCAGCCCCAGCATTTT. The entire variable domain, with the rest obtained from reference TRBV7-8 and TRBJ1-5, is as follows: GAGVSQSPRYKVAKRGQDVALRCDPISGHVSLFWYQQALGQGPEFLTYFQNEAQLDKSGLPSDRFFAERPEGSVSTLKIQRTQQEDSAVYLCASSLRQGDNQPQHFGDGTRLSIL.

Here the CDR3 reads CATSRDRVEQPQHF. CDR3 bases: TGTGCCACCAGCAGAGATCGTGTGGAGCAGCCCCAGCATTTT. The chain recombines TRBV15 with TRBJ1-5; D gene unclear. The germline gives CDR1 LNHNV, CDR2 YYDKDF (reference sequence). CDR3 length equals 14 residues. V shed 0 bases and J shed 7 bases, with 10 bases lying between them.

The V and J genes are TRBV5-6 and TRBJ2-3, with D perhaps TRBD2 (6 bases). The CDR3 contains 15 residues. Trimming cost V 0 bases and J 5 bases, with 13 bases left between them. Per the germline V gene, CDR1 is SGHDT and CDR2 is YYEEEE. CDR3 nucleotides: TGTGCCAGCAGCTTGGCTTCCGGGAGAGGAGATACGCAGTATTTT. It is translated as CASSLASGRGDTQYF.

CDR3 coding DNA: TGTGCCAGCGGCGCGGGTGGTCCCGCAGAGACCCAGTACTTC. Translation: CASGAGGPAETQYF. The chain combines TRBV27 with TRBJ2-5, with a weak D call TRBD2 (5 bases). The V and J ends lost 8 bases and 4 bases respectively, with 17 bases between them. From germline, CDR1 is MNHEY and CDR2 SMNVEV (reference sequence). This CDR3 is 14 amino acids long.

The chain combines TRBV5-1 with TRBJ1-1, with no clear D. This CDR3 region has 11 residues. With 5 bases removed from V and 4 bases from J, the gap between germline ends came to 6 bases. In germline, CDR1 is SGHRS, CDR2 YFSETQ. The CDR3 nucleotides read TGCGCCAGCAGGTCTAGCACTGAAGCTTTCTTT. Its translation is CASRSSTEAFF.

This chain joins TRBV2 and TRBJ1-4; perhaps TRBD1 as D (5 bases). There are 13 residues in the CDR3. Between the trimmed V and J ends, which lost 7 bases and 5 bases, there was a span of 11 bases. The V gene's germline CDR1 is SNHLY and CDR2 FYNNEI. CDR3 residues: CASTQGVNEKLFF. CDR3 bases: TGTGCCAGCACTCAAGGGGTGAATGAAAAACTGTTTTTT.

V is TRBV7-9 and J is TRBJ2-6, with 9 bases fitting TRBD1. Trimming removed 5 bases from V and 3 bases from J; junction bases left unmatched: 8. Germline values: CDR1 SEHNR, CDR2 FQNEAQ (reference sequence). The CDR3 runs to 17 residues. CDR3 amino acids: CASSVDRGTSGANVLTF. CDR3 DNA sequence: TGTGCCAGCAGCGTGGACAGGGGTACGAGTGGGGCCAACGTCCTGACTTTC.

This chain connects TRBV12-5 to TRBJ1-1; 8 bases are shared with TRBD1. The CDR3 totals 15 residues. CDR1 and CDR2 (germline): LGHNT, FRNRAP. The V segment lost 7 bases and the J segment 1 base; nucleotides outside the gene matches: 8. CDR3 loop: CASEGRGLSNTEAFF. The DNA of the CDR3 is TGTGCTAGTGAAGGCAGGGGGCTATCGAACACTGAAGCTTTCTTT.